The 14 T cell receptor beta chains below were found in one sample sequenced in a study of cytomegalovirus exposure and HLA in healthy donors. In the PCR, 60 Vbeta and 13 Jbeta primers were used. TCRdb's table, derived via immunoSEQ multiplex PCR, lists solely in-frame clones and lacks some. Altogether 160,000 or so clones are present, 65% to 85% being singletons, with the ten largest covering approximately 1.5%. What was sequenced was PBMCs. These TCRs come from a woman aged 18-30 years in good health and CMV-seronegative.

This rearrangement joins TRBV19 to TRBJ2-1; TRBD2 matches 7 bases. CDR1 and CDR2 (germline): LNHDA, SQIVND (reference sequence). V was clipped by 5 bases and J by 0 bases; unmatched bases: 7. CDR3 length: 16 amino acids. The CDR3 DNA follows: TGTGCCAGTAGTGGACTAGTTAAGGCCTCCTACAATGAGCAGTTCTTC. It specifies CASSGLVKASYNEQFF. The full variable domain, its missing parts supplied by reference TRBV19 and TRBJ2-1, is DGGITQSPKYLFRKEGQNVTLSCEQNLNHDAMYWYRQDPGQGLRLIYYSQIVNDFQKGDIAEGYSVSREKKESFPLTVTSAQKNPTAFYLCASSGLVKASYNEQFFGPGTRLTVL.

As to this clone: The DNA is omitted, as the CDR3 cannot be located on it reliably, and the CDR3 follows TCRdb's listing. This sequence joins TRBV6-5 and TRBJ1-1. The CDR3 length is 15 residues, termini included. The V gene's germline CDR1 is MNHEY and CDR2 SVGAGI. The CDR3 sequence: CASSYDVGKGTQVFF.

This chain connects TRBV10-3 to TRBJ1-1; TRBD1 matches 7 bases. Germline loops: CDR1 ENHRY, CDR2 SYGVKD. V lost 4 bases and J lost 4; bases outside the gene matches: 6. CDR3 length: 14 residues. CDR3 amino acids: CAISATGSATEAFF. The CDR3, as DNA: TGTGCCATCAGTGCGACAGGGAGTGCCACTGAAGCTTTCTTT.

The rearrangement joins TRBV4-2 to TRBJ2-5; 7 bases agree with TRBD1. The V gene end was trimmed by 1 base and the J gene end by 2 bases; junction bases not matched to a gene: 1. This CDR3 has 14 amino acids. Germline V lookup: CDR1 LGHNA, CDR2 YNFKEQ. In DNA form, the CDR3 reads TGTGCCAGCAGCCAAGCGACAGGGCAAGAGACCCAGTACTTC. It is translated as CASSQATGQETQYF.

This clone was recorded a few times. This chain links TRBV10-3 with TRBJ1-6, with D unresolved. Per the germline V gene, CDR1 is ENHRY and CDR2 is SYGVKD. Trimming cost V 4 bases and J 5 bases, with 9 bases left between them. This CDR3 region has 14 residues. This CDR3 is CAISGVQNNSPLHF. CDR3 in DNA: TGTGCCATCAGTGGAGTACAGAATAATTCACCCCTCCACTTT.

The chain uses TRBV2 and TRBJ2-7, with TRBD1 matching over 11 bases. The CDR3 totals 15 residues. CDR1 is SNHLY and CDR2 is FYNNEI in the germline V gene. V lost 4 bases, J lost 2 bases, and 4 bases stayed unmatched. The CDR3 is CASSAGQGAPYEQYF. The CDR3, as DNA: TGTGCCAGCAGTGCCGGACAGGGGGCGCCCTACGAGCAGTACTTC.

This chain connects TRBV11-3 to TRBJ1-1; TRBD1 is a possible D gene (5 bases). Trimming removed 1 base at V and 0 bases at J, with 15 bases between. The CDR3 runs 17 residues. CDR1 is SGHNT and CDR2 is YENEEA in the germline V gene. CDR3 bases: TGTGCCAGCAGCTTAGCGAGGCGGGGCCGGGTGAACACTGAAGCTTTCTTT. This gives the protein CASSLARRGRVNTEAFF.

The J gene is TRBJ1-6, the V gene TRBV9; D not certain. With 4 bases removed from V and 7 bases from J, the gap between germline ends came to 9 bases. Germline CDR1 reads SGDLS; CDR2 reads YYNGEE. The CDR3 contains 13 residues. CDR3 amino acids: CASSKEGNSPLHF. DNA for the CDR3: TGTGCCAGCAGCAAGGAGGGCAATTCACCCCTCCACTTT.

The chain recombines TRBV30 with TRBJ2-1; 11 nucleotides match TRBD2. The germline CDR1 and CDR2 sequences are GTSNPN and SVGIG (reference sequence). This CDR3 is 15 amino acids long. Germline trimming cut 2 bases from V and 4 bases from J; bases unmatched to any gene: 4. The CDR3 sequence: CAWSTSSGGYNEQFF. The CDR3 DNA sequence: TGTGCCTGGAGTACGTCTAGCGGGGGGTACAATGAGCAGTTCTTC. Using reference TRBV30 and TRBJ2-1 for the parts outside the CDR3, the full variable domain is SQTIHQWPATLVQPVGSPLSLECTVEGTSNPNLYWYRQAAGRGLQLLFYSVGIGQISSEVPQNLSASRPQDRQFILSSKKLLLSDSGFYLCAWSTSSGGYNEQFFGPGTRLTVL.

This rearrangement joins TRBV5-1 to TRBJ1-1; TRBD1 agrees at 8 bases. Germline V gene data show CDR1 as SGHRS and CDR2 as YFSETQ. This CDR3 has 17 residues. Trimming cost V 4 bases and J 1 base; bases outside gene matches: 12. The CDR3 protein is CASSLIPPTGGNTEAFF. The CDR3 DNA reads TGCGCCAGCAGCCTTATTCCCCCTACAGGGGGGAACACTGAAGCTTTCTTT.

The chain carries TRBV2 and TRBJ1-1, with a possible D match to TRBD1 (6 bases). Germline-derived CDR1 and CDR2 are SNHLY and FYNNEI. Trimming pared 8 bases from V and 0 bases from J, leaving 16 bases between. This CDR3 is 15 amino acids long. CDR3 residues: CASVATGILNTEAFF. Written as DNA, the CDR3 is TGTGCCAGCGTTGCCACAGGGATTTTGAACACTGAAGCTTTCTTT.

The chain recombines TRBV28 with TRBJ2-1, with D possibly matching TRBD1 (6 bases). Germline CDR1 is MDHEN and CDR2 is SYDVKM. CDR3 size: 14 residues. V was shortened by 3 bases and J by 8 bases, with 14 bases between the two germline ends. CDR3 coding DNA: TGTGCCAGCAGTTTGGGCGTCAGGGGATATGAGCAGTTCTTC. It translates to CASSLGVRGYEQFF.

The J gene is TRBJ1-1, the V gene TRBV5-1, with 9 bases fitting TRBD1. The germline V gene encodes CDR1 SGHRS and CDR2 YFSETQ. With 9 bases clipped from V and 4 bases from J, the junction kept 10 bases outside the gene matches. CDR3 length equals 14 residues. Written as DNA, the CDR3 is TGCGCCACGGCTGATACAGGGGGCACCACTGAAGCTTTCTTT. Amino acids: CATADTGGTTEAFF.

This clone was detected only once. The rearrangement links TRBV28 to TRBJ1-2, with no clear D. V lost 5 bases and J lost 4, with 17 bases in between. Germline V gives CDR1 MDHEN, CDR2 SYDVKM. There are 15 residues in the CDR3. CDR3 sequence: CASSPLGVGRYGYTF. DNA of the CDR3: TGTGCCAGCAGTCCCCTCGGGGTTGGTCGCTATGGCTACACCTTC.